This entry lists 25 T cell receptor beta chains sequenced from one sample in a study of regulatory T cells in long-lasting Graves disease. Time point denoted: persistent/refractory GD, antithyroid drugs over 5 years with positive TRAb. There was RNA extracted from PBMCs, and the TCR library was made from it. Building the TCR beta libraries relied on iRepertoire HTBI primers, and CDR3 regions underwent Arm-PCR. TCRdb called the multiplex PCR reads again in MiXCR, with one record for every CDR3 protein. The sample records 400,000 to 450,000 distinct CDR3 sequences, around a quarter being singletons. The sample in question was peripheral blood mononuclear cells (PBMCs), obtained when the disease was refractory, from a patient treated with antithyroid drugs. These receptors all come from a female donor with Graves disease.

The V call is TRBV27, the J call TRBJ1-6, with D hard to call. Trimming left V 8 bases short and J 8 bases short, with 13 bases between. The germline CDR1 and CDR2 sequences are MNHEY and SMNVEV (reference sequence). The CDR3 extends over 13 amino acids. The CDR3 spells CASGSIVDSPLHF. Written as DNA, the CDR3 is TGTGCCAGCGGATCGATAGTGGATTCACCCCTCCACTTT.

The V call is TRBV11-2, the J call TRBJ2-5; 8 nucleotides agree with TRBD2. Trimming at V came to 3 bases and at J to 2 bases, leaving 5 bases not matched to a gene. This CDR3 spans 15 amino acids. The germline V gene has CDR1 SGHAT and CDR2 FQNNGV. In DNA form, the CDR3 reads TGTGCCAGCAGCTTGACCGGGACTAGACAAGAGACCCAGTACTTC. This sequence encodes CASSLTGTRQETQYF. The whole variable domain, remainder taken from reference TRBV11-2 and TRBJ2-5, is EAGVAQSPRYKIIEKRQSVAFWCNPISGHATLYWYQQILGQGPKLLIQFQNNGVVDDSQLPKDRFSAERLKGVDSTLKIQPAKLEDSAVYLCASSLTGTRQETQYFGPGTRLLVL.

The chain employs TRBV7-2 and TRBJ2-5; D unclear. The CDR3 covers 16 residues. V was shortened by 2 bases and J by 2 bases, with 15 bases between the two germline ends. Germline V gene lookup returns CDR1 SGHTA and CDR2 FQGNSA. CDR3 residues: CASSLSQLQIQETQYF. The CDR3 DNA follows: TGTGCCAGCAGCTTAAGTCAGTTACAGATACAAGAGACCCAGTACTTC.

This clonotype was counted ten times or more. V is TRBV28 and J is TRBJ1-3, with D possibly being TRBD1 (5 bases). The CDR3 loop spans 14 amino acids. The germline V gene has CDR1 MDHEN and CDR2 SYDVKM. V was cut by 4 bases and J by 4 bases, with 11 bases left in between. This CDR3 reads CASSSGLNGNTIYF. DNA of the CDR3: TGTGCCAGCAGTTCAGGGTTAAACGGAAACACCATATATTTT.

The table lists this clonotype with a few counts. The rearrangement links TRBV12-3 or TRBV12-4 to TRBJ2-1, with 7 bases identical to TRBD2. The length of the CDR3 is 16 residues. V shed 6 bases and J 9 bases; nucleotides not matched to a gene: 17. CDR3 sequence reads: CASRGGDSRVVGEQFF. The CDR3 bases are TGTGCCAGCAGGGGGGGGGATAGCAGGGTCGTCGGTGAGCAGTTCTTC.

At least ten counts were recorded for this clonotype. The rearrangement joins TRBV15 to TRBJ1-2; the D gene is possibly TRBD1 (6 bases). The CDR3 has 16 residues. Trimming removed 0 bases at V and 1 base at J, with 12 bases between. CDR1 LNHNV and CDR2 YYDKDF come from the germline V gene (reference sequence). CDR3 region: CATSRDRQVFNYGYTF. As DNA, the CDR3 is TGTGCCACCAGCAGAGACCGACAGGTCTTTAACTATGGCTACACCTTC.

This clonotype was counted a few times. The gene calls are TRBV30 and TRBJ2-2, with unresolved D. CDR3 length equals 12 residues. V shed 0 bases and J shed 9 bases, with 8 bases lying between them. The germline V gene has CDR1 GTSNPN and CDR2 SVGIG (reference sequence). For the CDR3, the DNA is TGTGCCTGGAGTGTGGCAAGCCGGGAGCTGTTTTTT. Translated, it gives CAWSVASRELFF.

In DNA, the CDR3 is TGTGCCATCAGTGAGGCCCGGGACCACAAGACCCAGTACTTC. This codes for CAISEARDHKTQYF. The rearrangement uses TRBV10-3 and TRBJ2-5; D is tentatively TRBD1 or TRBD2 (5 bases each). CDR1 ENHRY and CDR2 SYGVKD come from the germline V gene. Trimming took 2 bases from V and 6 from J, leaving 13 bases between them. This CDR3 is built from 14 residues.

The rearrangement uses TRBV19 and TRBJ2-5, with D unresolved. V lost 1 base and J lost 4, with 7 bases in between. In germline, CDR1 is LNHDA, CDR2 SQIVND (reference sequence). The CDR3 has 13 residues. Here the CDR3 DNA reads TGTGCCAGTAGTATAGTGGGCCGAGAGACCCAGTACTTC. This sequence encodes CASSIVGRETQYF.

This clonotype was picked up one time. CDR3 nucleotide sequence: TGCAGTGCTTTGCGAAATAGCAATCAGCCCCAGCATTTT. Its translation: CSALRNSNQPQHF. The chain couples TRBV20-1 to TRBJ1-5, with D hard to call. The CDR3 totals 13 residues. The germline CDR1 and CDR2 sequences are DFQATT and SNEGSKA (reference sequence). The V gene lost 5 bases and the J gene lost 0 bases, with 8 bases spanning the gap.

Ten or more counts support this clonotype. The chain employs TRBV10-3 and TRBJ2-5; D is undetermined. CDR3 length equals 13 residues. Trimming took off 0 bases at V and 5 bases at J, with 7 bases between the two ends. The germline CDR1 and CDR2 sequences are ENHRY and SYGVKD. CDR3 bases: TGTGCCATCAGTGAGTCACTTGGGGAGACCCAGTACTTC. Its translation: CAISESLGETQYF.

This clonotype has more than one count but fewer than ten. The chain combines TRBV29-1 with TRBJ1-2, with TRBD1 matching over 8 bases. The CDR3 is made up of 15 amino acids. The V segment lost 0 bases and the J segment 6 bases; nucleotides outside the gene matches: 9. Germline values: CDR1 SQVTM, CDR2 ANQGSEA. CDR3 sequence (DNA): TGCAGCGTTGAAGATTCTCCCAGGGGGCTAAATGGCTACACCTTC. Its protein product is CSVEDSPRGLNGYTF.

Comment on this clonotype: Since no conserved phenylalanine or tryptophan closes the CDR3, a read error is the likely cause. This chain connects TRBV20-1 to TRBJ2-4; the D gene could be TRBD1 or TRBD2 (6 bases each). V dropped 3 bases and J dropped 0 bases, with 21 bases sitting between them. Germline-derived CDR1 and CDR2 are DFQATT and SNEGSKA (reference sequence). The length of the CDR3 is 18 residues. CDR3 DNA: TGCAGTGCTAGGGGGGGTAGTAAGTGGGGACAAGCCAAAAACATTCAGTACCTC. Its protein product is CSARGGSKWGQAKNIQYL.

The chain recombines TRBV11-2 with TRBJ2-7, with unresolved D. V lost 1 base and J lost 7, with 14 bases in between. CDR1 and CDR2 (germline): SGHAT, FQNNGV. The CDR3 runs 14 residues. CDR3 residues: CASSLGTTLEEQYF. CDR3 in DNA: TGTGCCAGCAGCTTAGGGACGACCCTTGAGGAGCAGTACTTC.

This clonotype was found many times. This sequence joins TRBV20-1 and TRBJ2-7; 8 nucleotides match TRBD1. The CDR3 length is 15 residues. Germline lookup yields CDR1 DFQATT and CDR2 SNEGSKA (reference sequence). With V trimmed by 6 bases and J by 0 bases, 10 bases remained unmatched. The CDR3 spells CSAAAGTGISYEQYF. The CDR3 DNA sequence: TGCAGTGCCGCCGCCGGGACAGGAATCTCCTACGAGCAGTACTTC.

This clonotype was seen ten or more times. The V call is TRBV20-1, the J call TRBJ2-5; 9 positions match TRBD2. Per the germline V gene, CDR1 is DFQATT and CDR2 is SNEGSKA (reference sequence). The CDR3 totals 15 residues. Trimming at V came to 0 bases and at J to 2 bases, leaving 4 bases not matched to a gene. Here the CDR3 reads CSARDLAGMQETQYF. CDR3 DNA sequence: TGCAGTGCTAGAGATCTAGCGGGAATGCAAGAGACCCAGTACTTC.

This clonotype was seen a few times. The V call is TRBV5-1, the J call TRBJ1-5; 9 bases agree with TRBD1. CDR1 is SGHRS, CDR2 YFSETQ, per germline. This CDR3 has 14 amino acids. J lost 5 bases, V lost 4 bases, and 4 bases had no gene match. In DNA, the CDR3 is TGCGCCAGCAGCGAGACAGGGGGGGATCAGCCCCAGCATTTT. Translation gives CASSETGGDQPQHF.

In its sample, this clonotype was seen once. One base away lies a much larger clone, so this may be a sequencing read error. The CDR3 DNA is TGTGCCACCAGTGACCGCGGATCTAACTATGGCTACACCTTC. This translates into CATSDRGSNYGYTF. The chain links TRBV24-1 to TRBJ1-2; D is unresolved. CDR3 size: 14 residues. The V end lost 4 bases, the J end lost 0 bases, and 8 bases lay between the germline ends. CDR1 and CDR2 from the germline V gene are KGHDR and SFDVKD.

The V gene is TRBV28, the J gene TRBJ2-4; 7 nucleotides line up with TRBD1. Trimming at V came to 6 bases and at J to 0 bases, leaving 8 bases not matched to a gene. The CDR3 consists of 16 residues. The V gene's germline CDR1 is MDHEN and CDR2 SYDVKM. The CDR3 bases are TGTGCCAGCAGCCGTGACAGGGAACTAGCCAAAAACATTCAGTACTTC. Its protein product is CASSRDRELAKNIQYF.

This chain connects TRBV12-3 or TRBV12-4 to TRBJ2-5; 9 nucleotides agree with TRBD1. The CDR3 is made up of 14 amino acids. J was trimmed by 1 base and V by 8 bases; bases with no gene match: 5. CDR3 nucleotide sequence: TGTGCCAGCCGGGGGACAGGGACCCAAGAGACCCAGTACTTC. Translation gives CASRGTGTQETQYF.

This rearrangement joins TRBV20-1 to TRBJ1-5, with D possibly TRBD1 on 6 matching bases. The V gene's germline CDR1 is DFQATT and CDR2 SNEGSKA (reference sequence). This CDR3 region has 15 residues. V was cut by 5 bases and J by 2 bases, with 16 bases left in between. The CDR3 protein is CSAPSAGARNQPQHF. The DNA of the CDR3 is TGCAGTGCTCCCTCCGCGGGGGCGCGCAATCAGCCCCAGCATTTT.

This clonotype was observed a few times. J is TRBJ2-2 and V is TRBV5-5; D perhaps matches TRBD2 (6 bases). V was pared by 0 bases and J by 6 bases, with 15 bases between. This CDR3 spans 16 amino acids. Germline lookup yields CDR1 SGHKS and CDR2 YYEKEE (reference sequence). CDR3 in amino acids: CASSLARGLPPGELFF. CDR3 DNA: TGTGCCAGCAGCTTGGCCCGGGGACTCCCCCCCGGGGAGCTGTTTTTT.

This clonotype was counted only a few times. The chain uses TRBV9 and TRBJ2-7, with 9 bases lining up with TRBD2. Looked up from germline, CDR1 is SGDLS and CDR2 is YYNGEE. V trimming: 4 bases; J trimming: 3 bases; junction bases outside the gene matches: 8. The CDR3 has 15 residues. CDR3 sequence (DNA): TGTGCCAGCAGCCCCGTCCCTAGCGGGATCTACGAGCAGTACTTC. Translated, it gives CASSPVPSGIYEQYF.

CDR3 residues: CSARVGGAGTNTGELFF. DNA of the CDR3: TGCAGTGCTAGAGTGGGAGGTGCAGGGACGAACACCGGGGAGCTGTTTTTT. The chain employs TRBV20-1 and TRBJ2-2; a possible D gene is TRBD2 (6 bases). This CDR3 has 17 amino acids. Germline V lookup: CDR1 DFQATT, CDR2 SNEGSKA (reference sequence). Trimming removed 1 base at V and 0 bases at J, with 15 bases between.

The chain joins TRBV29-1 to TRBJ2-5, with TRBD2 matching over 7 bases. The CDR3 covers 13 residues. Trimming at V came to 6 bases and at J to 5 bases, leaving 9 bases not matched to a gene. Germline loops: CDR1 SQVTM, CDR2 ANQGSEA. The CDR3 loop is CSVTGLTLETQYF. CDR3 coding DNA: TGCAGCGTAACGGGACTAACCTTGGAGACCCAGTACTTC.